The clone carrying this T cell receptor beta chain was detected a few times. This sample was included in a study of T cell repertoires in cytomegalovirus infection. Turning to the study itself: It can be stated that public TCR beta signatures indicated CMV infection as well as a matching HLA type.

The CDR3 contains 15 residues. CDR1 and CDR2 from the germline V gene are SNHLY and FYNNEI. The trim removed 1 base at V and 6 bases at J, leaving 4 bases unmatched. TCRdb re-analysed the reads in MiXCR, keeping a single row per CDR3 protein. In the table there are 500,000 or so distinct CDR3 sequences, approximately 15% of which are singletons. Specimen: CD8+ T cells from PBMCs. V is TRBV2 and J is TRBJ2-7; 12 bases map to TRBD2. The receptor comes from a human donor in good health (CMV status not recorded). Some clones in this sample may be carry-over from other donors' samples. The CDR3, as DNA: TGTGCCAGCAGTGAAGATCTAGCGGGAGGGCGCGAGCAGTACTTC. Protein product: CASSEDLAGGREQYF.